This TCR beta chain derives from a study of shared clonotypes between healthy human individuals. J gave up 5 bases and V 5 bases, and 13 bases lay outside the gene matches. The CDR3 is 16 residues long. Germline-derived CDR1 and CDR2 are MDHEN and SYDVKM. The method was immunoSEQ multiplex PCR; TCRdb's version includes in-frame clones alone and lacks a portion of them. The sample shows 550,000 to 850,000 clones, over 55% of them seen only once. This clone was seen a handful of times. The rearrangement joins TRBV28 to TRBJ2-3, with 7 positions matching TRBD2. What was sequenced was memory CD4+ T cells sorted from blood. As for subset: CD45RA-negative fraction. This clonotype was sampled from a woman in her twenties or thirties in good health. CDR3 amino acids: CASSRPRAGAVDTQYF. In DNA, the CDR3 is TGTGCCAGCAGTCGACCGAGGGCGGGAGCCGTAGATACGCAGTATTTT.